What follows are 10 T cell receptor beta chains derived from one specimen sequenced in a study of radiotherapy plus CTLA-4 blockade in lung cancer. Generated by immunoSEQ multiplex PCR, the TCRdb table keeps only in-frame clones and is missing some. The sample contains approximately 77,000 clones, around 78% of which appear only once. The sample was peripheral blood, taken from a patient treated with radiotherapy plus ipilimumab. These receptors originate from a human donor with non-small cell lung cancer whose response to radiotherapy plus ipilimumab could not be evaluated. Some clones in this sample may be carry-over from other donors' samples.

CDR3 nucleotides: TGTGCCAGCAGTTACTACTTCGGGACAGCCTTTTACTTC. Protein: CASSYYFGTAFYF. This rearrangement joins TRBV7-3 to TRBJ2-7; 7 nucleotides line up with TRBD1. Germline-derived CDR1 and CDR2 are SGHTA and FQGTGA. V lost 6 bases, J lost 13 bases, and 15 bases stayed unmatched. The CDR3 sequence is 13 residues long.

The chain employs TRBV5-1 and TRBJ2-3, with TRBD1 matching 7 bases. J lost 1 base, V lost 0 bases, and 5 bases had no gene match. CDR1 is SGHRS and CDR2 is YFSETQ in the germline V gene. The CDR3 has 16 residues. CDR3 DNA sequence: TGCGCCAGCAGCTTGGCAGGGGGAAGGGGCACAGATACGCAGTATTTT. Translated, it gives CASSLAGGRGTDTQYF.

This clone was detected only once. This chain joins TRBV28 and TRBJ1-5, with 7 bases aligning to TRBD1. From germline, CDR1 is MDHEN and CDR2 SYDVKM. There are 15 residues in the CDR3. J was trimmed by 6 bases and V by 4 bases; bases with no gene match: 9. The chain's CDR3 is CASSSSDRVGQPQHF. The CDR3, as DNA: TGTGCCAGCAGTTCCTCAGACAGGGTCGGTCAGCCCCAGCATTTT. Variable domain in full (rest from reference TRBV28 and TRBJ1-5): DVKVTQSSRYLVKRTGEKVFLECVQDMDHENMFWYRQDPGLGLRLIYFSYDVKMKEKGDIPEGYSVSREKKERFSLILESASTNQTSMYLCASSSSDRVGQPQHFGDGTRLSIL.

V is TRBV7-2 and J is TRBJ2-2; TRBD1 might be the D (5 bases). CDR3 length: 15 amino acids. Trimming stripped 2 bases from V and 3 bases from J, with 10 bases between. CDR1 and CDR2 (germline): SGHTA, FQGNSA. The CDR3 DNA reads TGTGCCAGCAGCTTAAGGGGTACATACACCGGGGAGCTGTTTTTT. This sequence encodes CASSLRGTYTGELFF.

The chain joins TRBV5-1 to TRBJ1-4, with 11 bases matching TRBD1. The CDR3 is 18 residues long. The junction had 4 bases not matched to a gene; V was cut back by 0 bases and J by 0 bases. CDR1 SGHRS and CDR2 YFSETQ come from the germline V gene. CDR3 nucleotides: TGCGCCAGCAGCTTGGCCGGGACAGGGGGAGCAACTAATGAAAAACTGTTTTTT. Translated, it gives CASSLAGTGGATNEKLFF.

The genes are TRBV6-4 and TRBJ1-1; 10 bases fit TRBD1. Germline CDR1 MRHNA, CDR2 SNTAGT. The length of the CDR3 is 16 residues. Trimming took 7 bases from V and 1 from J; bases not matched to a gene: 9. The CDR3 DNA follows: TGTGCCAGCATACCCGGGACAGGGGCCTCGAACACTGAAGCTTTCTTT. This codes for CASIPGTGASNTEAFF.

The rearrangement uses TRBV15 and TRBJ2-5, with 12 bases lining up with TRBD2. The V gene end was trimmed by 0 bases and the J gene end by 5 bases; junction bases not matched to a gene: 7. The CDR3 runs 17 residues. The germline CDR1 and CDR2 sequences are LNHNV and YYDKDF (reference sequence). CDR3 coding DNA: TGTGCCACCAGCAGAGATCAACGGCTAGCGGGGGGGGAGACCCAGTACTTC. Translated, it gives CATSRDQRLAGGETQYF. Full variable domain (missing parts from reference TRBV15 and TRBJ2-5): DAMVIQNPRYQVTQFGKPVTLSCSQTLNHNVMYWYQQKSSQAPKLLFHYYDKDFNNEADTPDNFQSRRPNTSFCFLDIRSPGLGDTAMYLCATSRDQRLAGGETQYFGPGTRLLVL.

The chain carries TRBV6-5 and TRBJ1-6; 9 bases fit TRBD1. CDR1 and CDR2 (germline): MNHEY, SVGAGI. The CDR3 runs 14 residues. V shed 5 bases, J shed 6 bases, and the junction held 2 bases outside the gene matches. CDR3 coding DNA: TGTGCCAGCAGTATGGGACAGGGTAATTCACCCCTCCACTTT. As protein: CASSMGQGNSPLHF.

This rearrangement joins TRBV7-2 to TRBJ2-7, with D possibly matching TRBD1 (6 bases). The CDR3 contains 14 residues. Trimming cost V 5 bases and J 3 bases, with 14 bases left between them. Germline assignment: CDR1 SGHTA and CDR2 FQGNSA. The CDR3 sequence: CASSLSEGGYEQYF. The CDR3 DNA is TGTGCCAGCAGCCTCTCCGAAGGGGGCTACGAGCAGTACTTC.

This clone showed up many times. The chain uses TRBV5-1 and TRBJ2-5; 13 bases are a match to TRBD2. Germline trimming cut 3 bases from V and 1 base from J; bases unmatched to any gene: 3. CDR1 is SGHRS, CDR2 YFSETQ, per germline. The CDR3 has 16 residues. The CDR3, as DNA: TGCGCCAGCAGCTCCGGGACTAGCGGGGTCCAAGAGACCCAGTACTTC. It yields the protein CASSSGTSGVQETQYF.